A selection of T cell receptor beta chains follows, all from one sample in a study of CD8 T cells in Susac syndrome. TCRdb re-called the immunoSEQ multiplex PCR reads through MiXCR, storing one row per CDR3 protein. The sample contains about 250,000 distinct CDR3 sequences, 80% to 95% of which appear only once. Material: CD4+ T cells from PBMCs. All receptors derive from a human donor with multiple sclerosis. Both conserved end residues are part of each CDR3. The D gene is left open where the match is weak. Clone size appears in some rows only: once, few, many, or a class for an expanded clone.

j_gene: TRBJ2-5
d_gene: -
abundance: -
v_gene: TRBV15
CDR3nt: TGTGCCACCAGCAGAGACCCAGGGTCCTCGTCGGCCCAGTACTTC
CDR3aa: CATSRDPGSSSAQYF

j_gene: TRBJ2-2
d_gene: -
abundance: -
v_gene: TRBV19
CDR3nt: TGTGCCAGTAGTATCCGTGCGGGGGCGGTATCAACCGGGGAGCTGTTTTTT
CDR3aa: CASSIRAGAVSTGELFF

j_gene: TRBJ2-3
d_gene: TRBD2
abundance: -
v_gene: TRBV11-2
CDR3nt: TGTGCCAGCAGCTTAGAGGCTAGCGGGAGTTCTGGTACGCAGTATTTT
CDR3aa: CASSLEASGSSGTQYF

j_gene: TRBJ1-1
d_gene: -
abundance: -
v_gene: TRBV5-6
CDR3nt: TGTGCCAGCAGCTCGGCCCGATGGGGCGAGGGGAACACTGAAGCTTTCTTT
CDR3aa: CASSSARWGEGNTEAFF

j_gene: TRBJ1-5
d_gene: TRBD1
abundance: -
v_gene: TRBV29-1
CDR3nt: TGCAGCGTTTCGACAGGGAGGGATCAGCCCCAGCATTTT
CDR3aa: CSVSTGRDQPQHF

j_gene: TRBJ2-1
d_gene: -
abundance: once
v_gene: TRBV2
CDR3nt: TGTGCCAGCAGTGCGGGACTGGGCCAGTTTGGTATTGAGCAGTTCTTC
CDR3aa: CASSAGLGQFGIEQFF

j_gene: TRBJ2-2
d_gene: -
abundance: once
v_gene: TRBV5-1
CDR3nt: TGCGCCAGCTCTCATGGATTACAAGGAGGGACCGGGGAGCTGTTTTTT
CDR3aa: CASSHGLQGGTGELFF

j_gene: TRBJ1-2
d_gene: -
abundance: -
v_gene: TRBV4-1
CDR3nt: TGCGCCAGCAGCCAAGATTCGGACCGTGCAGGGACCTTC
CDR3aa: CASSQDSDRAGTF

j_gene: TRBJ1-3
d_gene: -
abundance: -
v_gene: TRBV21-1
CDR3nt: TGTGCCAGCAGCTCTGGTACCGGAGACACGGCTGGAAACACCATATATTTT
CDR3aa: CASSSGTGDTAGNTIYF

j_gene: TRBJ1-4
d_gene: -
abundance: -
v_gene: TRBV5-1
CDR3nt: TGCGCCAGCAGCTTGGGACAGTTTGAAAAACTGTTTTTT
CDR3aa: CASSLGQFEKLFF

j_gene: TRBJ1-2
d_gene: -
abundance: -
v_gene: TRBV4-1
CDR3nt: TGCGCCAGCAGCCCCGACGGCGGCCGAAACTATGGCTACACCTTC
CDR3aa: CASSPDGGRNYGYTF

j_gene: TRBJ2-1
d_gene: -
abundance: -
v_gene: TRBV5-4
CDR3nt: TGTGCCAGCAGCTTGGCGCGGGGTTTGGGTGAGCAGTTCTTC
CDR3aa: CASSLARGLGEQFF

j_gene: TRBJ2-3
d_gene: TRBD2
abundance: once
v_gene: TRBV20-1
CDR3nt: TGCAGTGCTACCTCCCGGGGGGGGGCTCGCACAGATACGCAGTATTTT
CDR3aa: CSATSRGGARTDTQYF

j_gene: TRBJ2-3
d_gene: -
abundance: once
v_gene: TRBV12-3/TRBV12-4
CDR3nt: TGTGCCAGCAGTTTTGGAGGGCCGATGGGTATAGCAGATACGCAGTATTTT
CDR3aa: CASSFGGPMGIADTQYF

j_gene: TRBJ1-2
d_gene: -
abundance: -
v_gene: TRBV3-1
CDR3nt: TGTGCCAGCAGCCAAGGTAGCGCGGGCTACACCTTC
CDR3aa: CASSQGSAGYTF

j_gene: TRBJ1-1
d_gene: -
abundance: -
v_gene: TRBV7-9
CDR3nt: TGTGCCAGCAGCCACTGGGGGGGCGCGAACACTGAAGCTTTCTTT
CDR3aa: CASSHWGGANTEAFF

j_gene: TRBJ1-6
d_gene: -
abundance: -
v_gene: TRBV5-6
CDR3nt: TGTGCCAGCAGCTTGTGGACCGGGGGGGTTACGAATTCACCCCTCCACTTT
CDR3aa: CASSLWTGGVTNSPLHF

j_gene: TRBJ1-1
d_gene: -
abundance: once
v_gene: TRBV29-1
CDR3nt: TGCAGCGTTGAACCGACGGGGAACACTGAAGCTTTCTTT
CDR3aa: CSVEPTGNTEAFF

j_gene: TRBJ2-2
d_gene: -
abundance: -
v_gene: TRBV18
CDR3nt: TGTGCCAGCTCACAAATCCCACCAAACACCGGGGAGCTGTTTTTT
CDR3aa: CASSQIPPNTGELFF

j_gene: TRBJ2-1
d_gene: TRBD2
abundance: -
v_gene: TRBV5-1
CDR3nt: TGCGCCAGCAGCTTGGGGACTAGCGGGTTCTACAATGAGCAGTTCTTC
CDR3aa: CASSLGTSGFYNEQFF

j_gene: TRBJ1-1
d_gene: -
abundance: -
v_gene: TRBV5-8
CDR3nt: TGTGCCAGCAGCCGAACGTCAGGTCCGGCGGGCACTGAAGCTTTCTTT
CDR3aa: CASSRTSGPAGTEAFF

j_gene: TRBJ2-7
d_gene: -
abundance: few
v_gene: TRBV5-1
CDR3nt: TGCGCCAGCAGCGAGCCAGGAGCCTACGAGCAGTACTTC
CDR3aa: CASSEPGAYEQYF

j_gene: TRBJ2-3
d_gene: -
abundance: -
v_gene: TRBV20-1
CDR3nt: TGCAGTGCTAGAGGAGCGGGCCGCACAGATACGCAGTATTTT
CDR3aa: CSARGAGRTDTQYF